The 28 T cell receptor beta chains reported below all come from one sample, sequenced in a study of human T cells and chemical hapten exposure. TCRdb re-analysed the RACE reads in MiXCR, keeping a single row per CDR3 protein. This table holds some 350,000 distinct CDR3 sequences, about 7% found once. Time point specified: patch test 1, 2 weeks after DPC sensitization. Treatment noted: therapeutic diphenylcyclopropenone sensitization with weekly scalp DPC. The sequencing used whole blood, collected in connection with sensitization to the hapten diphenylcyclopropenone (DPC). The origin of the receptors is a woman aged 18 to 35 with alopecia areata. Some clones in this sample may be carry-over from other donors' samples.

This clonotype has only a few counts. This chain joins TRBV4-3 and TRBJ2-3; D not certain. V shed 4 bases and J shed 0 bases, with 14 bases lying between them. Germline loops: CDR1 LGHNA, CDR2 YSLEER. The CDR3 covers 16 residues. CDR3 sequence (DNA): TGCGCCAGCAGCCCGAACGGAGCCTACAGCACAGATACGCAGTATTTT. This translates into CASSPNGAYSTDTQYF.

This chain links TRBV6-2 or TRBV6-3 with TRBJ2-1; possible D gene TRBD2, 6 bases. The germline V gene has CDR1 MNHEY and CDR2 SVGEGT. The V end lost 6 bases, the J end lost 1 base, and 16 bases lay between the germline ends. The CDR3 has 16 amino acids. Written as DNA, the CDR3 is TGTGCCAGCAGCACGTGGGGGGACCAATCCTACAATGAGCAGTTCTTC. Translating gives CASSTWGDQSYNEQFF.

This clonotype was counted only a few times. This chain joins TRBV5-4 and TRBJ2-1, with TRBD1 identical over 7 bases. J lost 8 bases, V lost 5 bases, and 4 bases had no gene match. This CDR3 is built from 12 residues. Germline values: CDR1 SGHNT, CDR2 YYREEE (reference sequence). The CDR3 DNA is TGTGCCAGCAGGGACACAGGGGATGAGCAGTTCTTC. It encodes CASRDTGDEQFF.

This clonotype was picked up a small number of times. The chain employs TRBV24-1 and TRBJ2-7; 7 bases align to TRBD2. Germline V CDR1 and CDR2: KGHDR, SFDVKD. J was trimmed by 3 bases and V by 1 base; bases with no gene match: 11. The CDR3 is 17 residues long. The CDR3 sequence is CATSDFLRQGGSYEQYF. The CDR3 DNA reads TGTGCCACCAGTGATTTCCTTCGGCAGGGCGGGAGCTACGAGCAGTACTTC.

This clonotype came up many times. J is TRBJ2-3 and V is TRBV6-2 or TRBV6-3; D gene uncertain. The V gene's germline CDR1 is MNHEY and CDR2 SVGEGT. V was cut by 7 bases and J by 6 bases, with 8 bases left in between. The CDR3 has 11 residues. CDR3 in amino acids: CASKGYDTQYF. In DNA, the CDR3 is TGTGCCAGCAAGGGTTACGATACGCAGTATTTT.

The sample holds many counts of this clonotype. This chain uses TRBV29-1 with TRBJ2-7; D is unresolved. Germline loops: CDR1 SQVTM, CDR2 ANQGSEA. Deletions cut 0 bases from V and 9 bases from J, with 9 bases between. This CDR3 spans 11 amino acids. CDR3: CSVEEAGRQYF. The CDR3, as DNA: TGCAGCGTTGAAGAGGCCGGCCGGCAGTACTTC.

V gene TRBV9 combines with J gene TRBJ1-2, with D maybe TRBD1 (6 bases). CDR3 length equals 15 residues. Germline CDR1 SGDLS, CDR2 YYNGEE. Trimming pared 0 bases from V and 4 bases from J, leaving 13 bases between. The CDR3 loop is CASSVEAGASYGYTF. The DNA of the CDR3 is TGTGCCAGCAGCGTAGAGGCGGGGGCAAGCTATGGCTACACCTTC.

The chain has TRBV20-1 and TRBJ2-4; 7 nucleotides match TRBD1. Germline CDR1 reads DFQATT; CDR2 reads SNEGSKA (reference sequence). V shed 5 bases, J shed 1 base, and the junction held 8 bases outside the gene matches. The length of the CDR3 is 15 residues. The DNA of the CDR3 is TGCAGTGCTGGCCGACAGGGCGTTGCCAAAAACATTCAGTACTTC. Encoded protein: CSAGRQGVAKNIQYF.

This clonotype was picked up many times. The rearrangement links TRBV5-1 to TRBJ1-5; TRBD1 agrees at 12 bases. This CDR3 region has 17 residues. V shed 4 bases, J shed 2 bases, and the junction held 7 bases outside the gene matches. Germline V lookup: CDR1 SGHRS, CDR2 YFSETQ. CDR3 region: CASSPGQGAIGNQPQHF. The CDR3 nucleotides are TGCGCCAGCAGCCCGGGACAGGGGGCTATTGGCAATCAGCCCCAGCATTTT. Variable domain in full (rest from reference TRBV5-1 and TRBJ1-5): KAGVTQTPRYLIKTRGQQVTLSCSPISGHRSVSWYQQTPGQGLQFLFEYFSETQRNKGNFPGRFSGRQFSNSRSEMNVSTLELGDSALYLCASSPGQGAIGNQPQHFGDGTRLSIL.

This clonotype was seen only a few times. The V call is TRBV5-1, the J call TRBJ2-1, with a possible D match to TRBD1 (6 bases). V was pared by 8 bases and J by 8 bases, with 11 bases between. Germline V gene sequence: CDR1 SGHRS, CDR2 YFSETQ. The CDR3 loop spans 11 amino acids. The chain's CDR3 is CASNRVDEQFF. CDR3 nucleotides: TGCGCCAGTAACAGGGTGGATGAGCAGTTCTTC.

This clonotype was seen more than once but under ten times. This sequence joins TRBV7-2 and TRBJ1-2; the match to TRBD1 covers 10 bases. CDR1 and CDR2 (germline): SGHTA, FQGNSA. The CDR3 is 16 residues long. After removal of 1 base from V and 5 bases from J, the junction contained 7 bases not matched to a gene. CDR3 amino acids: CASSLDIGTGAYGYTF. The DNA of the CDR3 is TGTGCCAGCAGCTTAGATATAGGGACAGGGGCTTATGGCTACACCTTC.

This clonotype has more than one count but fewer than ten. The chain has TRBV24-1 and TRBJ1-2, with D maybe TRBD1 (6 bases). Trimming shortened V by 7 bases and J by 2 bases, and 19 bases separated the two germline ends. Germline CDR1 is KGHDR and CDR2 is SFDVKD. CDR3 length equals 16 residues. The CDR3, as DNA: TGTGCCACCAGGGGGGGGGCGGATAGCCGGAACTATGGCTACACCTTC. Translating it yields CATRGGADSRNYGYTF.

This clonotype has at least ten counts. The chain employs TRBV5-5 and TRBJ2-3; the match to TRBD2 covers 8 bases. Trimming took 5 bases from V and 4 from J; bases not matched to a gene: 3. The germline gives CDR1 SGHKS, CDR2 YYEKEE (reference sequence). CDR3 length: 13 amino acids. Written as DNA, the CDR3 is TGTGCCAGCAGGCGGGGGGTGGCAGATACGCAGTATTTT. This gives the protein CASRRGVADTQYF. The variable domain in full, with the rest retrieved from reference TRBV5-5 and TRBJ2-3, is DAGVTQSPTHLIKTRGQQVTLRCSPISGHKSVSWYQQVLGQGPQFIFQYYEKEERGRGNFPDRFSARQFPNYSSELNVNALLLGDSALYLCASRRGVADTQYFGPGTRLTVL.

This clonotype was counted many times. The chain has TRBV12-3 or TRBV12-4 and TRBJ2-3, with 8 bases aligning to TRBD2. V lost 7 bases and J lost 6; bases outside the gene matches: 6. This CDR3 is built from 13 residues. CDR3 sequence reads: CASTGGQTDTQYF. The CDR3 coding sequence is TGTGCCAGCACGGGGGGGCAAACGGATACGCAGTATTTT.

This clonotype was picked up many times. V and J are TRBV29-1 and TRBJ2-7, with D uncertain. The CDR3 covers 9 residues. Trimming pared 5 bases from V and 9 bases from J, leaving 8 bases between. Germline-derived CDR1 and CDR2 are SQVTM and ANQGSEA. CDR3 bases: TGCAGCGTTCCCAGAGTGCAGTACTTC. It specifies CSVPRVQYF.

This clonotype was counted a few times. V and J are TRBV7-2 and TRBJ2-3; 8 positions agree with TRBD2. The trim removed 5 bases at V and 2 bases at J, leaving 12 bases unmatched. This CDR3 is 17 amino acids long. The germline V gene has CDR1 SGHTA and CDR2 FQGNSA. CDR3 DNA sequence: TGTGCCAGCAGCCCCCGGATGGGCGGGGGGACCACAGATACGCAGTATTTT. It yields the protein CASSPRMGGGTTDTQYF.

This clonotype was picked up many times. This sequence joins TRBV9 and TRBJ2-5, with a tentative D call TRBD2 (6 bases). V was cut by 3 bases and J by 1 base, with 19 bases left in between. The CDR3 runs to 17 residues. The germline CDR1 and CDR2 sequences are SGDLS and YYNGEE. The CDR3 DNA reads TGTGCCAGCAGCGCGAGCTTGGCGGGGCCGAGCCAAGAGACCCAGTACTTC. This translates into CASSASLAGPSQETQYF. Full variable domain (outside the CDR3, taken from reference TRBV9 and TRBJ2-5): DSGVTQTPKHLITATGQRVTLRCSPRSGDLSVYWYQQSLDQGLQFLIQYYNGEERAKGNILERFSAQQFPDLHSELNLSSLELGDSALYFCASSASLAGPSQETQYFGPGTRLLVL.

A single count supports this clonotype. This chain links TRBV7-9 with TRBJ2-1; D may be TRBD2 (7 bases). In germline, CDR1 is SEHNR, CDR2 FQNEAQ (reference sequence). The CDR3 sequence is 12 residues long. V gave up 5 bases and J gave up 8 bases, with 10 bases separating them. The CDR3 is CASSGGAYEQFF. For the CDR3, the DNA is TGTGCCAGCAGCGGGGGGGCCTATGAGCAGTTCTTC.

In this sample, this clonotype turned up a few times. This chain connects TRBV10-2 to TRBJ2-5, with D possibly TRBD1 on 6 matching bases. The CDR3 has 15 residues. Germline CDR1 reads WSHSY; CDR2 reads SAAADI. V lost 3 bases, J lost 4 bases, and 15 bases lay in between. CDR3 in DNA: TGCGCCAGCAGTGATGTACAGGGTTCAGTAGAGACCCAGTACTTC. Translating it yields CASSDVQGSVETQYF.

This clonotype has only a few counts. V is TRBV20-1 and J is TRBJ2-7; D remains unclear. V was clipped by 6 bases and J by 2 bases, with 17 bases between them. This CDR3 region has 14 residues. Germline CDR1 reads DFQATT; CDR2 reads SNEGSKA (reference sequence). The CDR3 here is CSAPTQTSTYEQYF. CDR3 bases: TGCAGTGCCCCAACACAGACATCTACCTACGAGCAGTACTTC.

The chain couples TRBV12-3 or TRBV12-4 to TRBJ1-1; the match to TRBD1 covers 9 bases. This CDR3 contains 17 residues. With V trimmed by 6 bases and J by 0 bases, 11 bases remained unmatched. The CDR3 is CASSIPGQGEVNTEAFF. DNA for the CDR3: TGTGCCAGCAGCATACCGGGACAGGGAGAGGTGAACACTGAAGCTTTCTTT.

The sample holds many counts of this clonotype. The chain is built from TRBV29-1 and TRBJ1-3; D ambiguous. The V gene lost 7 bases and the J gene lost 1 base, with 5 bases spanning the gap. Germline assignment: CDR1 SQVTM and CDR2 ANQGSEA. The CDR3 extends over 11 amino acids. In DNA form, the CDR3 reads TGCAGCGAACTTTCTGGAAACACCATATATTTT. It codes for CSELSGNTIYF.

This clonotype has ten or more counts. The genes are TRBV12-3 or TRBV12-4 and TRBJ2-6; 8 bases agree with TRBD1. The CDR3 is 19 residues long. Losses at the gene ends were 5 bases for V and 3 bases for J; bases not matched to a gene: 15. The CDR3 sequence is CASSPDRDRKEYGANVLTF. The CDR3 DNA sequence: TGTGCCAGCAGTCCAGACCGGGACAGGAAGGAGTATGGGGCCAACGTCCTGACTTTC.

This clonotype was detected only a few times. J is TRBJ1-2 and V is TRBV24-1, with TRBD1 matching 7 bases. The junction had 13 bases not matched to a gene; V was cut back by 9 bases and J by 1 base. This CDR3 region has 16 residues. Germline loops: CDR1 KGHDR, CDR2 SFDVKD. This chain's CDR3 is CATEGPRDSDNYGYTF. The DNA of the CDR3 is TGTGCCACCGAAGGACCACGGGACAGCGATAACTATGGCTACACCTTC.

The J gene is TRBJ2-3, the V gene TRBV12-3 or TRBV12-4; D remains unclear. The CDR3 sequence is 15 residues long. V was shortened by 7 bases and J by 2 bases, with 16 bases between the two germline ends. The CDR3 region is CASTSPVVITDTQYF. As DNA, the CDR3 is TGTGCCAGCACCTCCCCAGTGGTTATCACAGATACGCAGTATTTT.

This clonotype has more than one count but fewer than ten. The chain uses TRBV18 and TRBJ1-1, with D maybe TRBD1 (5 bases). Germline V gene data show CDR1 as KGHSH and CDR2 as LQKENI. The CDR3 sequence is 13 residues long. The V and J ends lost 2 bases and 7 bases respectively, with 11 bases between them. CDR3 sequence reads: CASSPLGDVEAFF. The CDR3 nucleotides read TGTGCCAGCTCACCATTGGGGGATGTTGAAGCTTTCTTT.

In nucleotides, the CDR3 is TGCAGCGTTGAAGAACAGGGAGGTACGAGAGGGGCCAACGTCCTGACTTTC. Residues: CSVEEQGGTRGANVLTF. V and J are TRBV29-1 and TRBJ2-6; D tentatively fits TRBD1 or TRBD2 (6 bases each). In germline, CDR1 is SQVTM, CDR2 ANQGSEA. Trimming removed 0 bases from V and 4 bases from J, with 16 bases in between. The CDR3 consists of 17 residues.

This clonotype was seen repeatedly, ten times or more. The V and J genes are TRBV4-1 and TRBJ2-3; D unclear. Germline values: CDR1 MGHRA, CDR2 YSYEKL. Trimming cost V 1 base and J 6 bases, with 17 bases left between them. This CDR3 is built from 16 residues. CDR3 nucleotides: TGCGCCAGCAGCCAAGGTGTGAACCGGGTCGCGGATACGCAGTATTTT. Protein: CASSQGVNRVADTQYF.